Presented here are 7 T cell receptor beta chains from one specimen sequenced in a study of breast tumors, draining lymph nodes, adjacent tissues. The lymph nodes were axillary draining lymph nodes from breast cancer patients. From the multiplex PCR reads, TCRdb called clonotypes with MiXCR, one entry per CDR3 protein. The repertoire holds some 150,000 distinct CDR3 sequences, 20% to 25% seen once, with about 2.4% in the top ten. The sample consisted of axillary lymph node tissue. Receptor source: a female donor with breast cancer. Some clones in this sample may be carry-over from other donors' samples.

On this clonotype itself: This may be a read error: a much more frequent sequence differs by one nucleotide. The CDR3, as DNA: TGTGCCAGCAGACGAACAGGTCCAGGAAACGCCATATATTTT. This sequence encodes CASRRTGPGNAIYF. The V gene is TRBV7-2, the J gene TRBJ1-3, with D tentatively TRBD1 (5 bases). In germline, CDR1 is SGHTA, CDR2 FQGNSA. The CDR3 runs to 14 residues.

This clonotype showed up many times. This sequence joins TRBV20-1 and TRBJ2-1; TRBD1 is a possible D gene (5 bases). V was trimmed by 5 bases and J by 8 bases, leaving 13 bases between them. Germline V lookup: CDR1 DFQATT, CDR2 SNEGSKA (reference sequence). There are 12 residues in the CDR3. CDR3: CSALRASDEQFF. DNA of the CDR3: TGCAGTGCTCTCAGGGCTAGTGATGAGCAGTTCTTC.

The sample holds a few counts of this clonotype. In DNA, the CDR3 is TGTGCCAGCAGTTTGGGGGACTTAGAGGGCTACACCTTC. Its translation: CASSLGDLEGYTF. This chain uses TRBV28 with TRBJ1-2; tentative D call: TRBD1 (5 bases). The CDR3 has 13 residues. Trimming shortened V by 3 bases and J by 8 bases, and 13 bases separated the two germline ends. Germline V gene lookup returns CDR1 MDHEN and CDR2 SYDVKM.

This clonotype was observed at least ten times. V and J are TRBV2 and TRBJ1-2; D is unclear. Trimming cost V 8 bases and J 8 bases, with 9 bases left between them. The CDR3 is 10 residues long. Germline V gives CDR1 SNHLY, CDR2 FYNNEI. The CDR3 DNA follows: TGTGCCAGCTGGGGAGCCGGCTACACCTTC. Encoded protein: CASWGAGYTF.

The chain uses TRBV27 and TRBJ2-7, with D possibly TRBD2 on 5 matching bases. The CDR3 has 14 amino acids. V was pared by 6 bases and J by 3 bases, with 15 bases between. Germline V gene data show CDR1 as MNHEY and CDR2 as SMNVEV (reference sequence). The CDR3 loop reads CASSRRTCDYEQYF. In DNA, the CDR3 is TGTGCCAGCAGCCGTCGGACTTGCGACTACGAGCAGTACTTC.

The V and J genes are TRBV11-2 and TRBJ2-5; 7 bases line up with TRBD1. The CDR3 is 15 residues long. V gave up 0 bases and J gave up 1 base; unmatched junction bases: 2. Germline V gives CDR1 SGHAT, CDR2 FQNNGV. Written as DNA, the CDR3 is TGTGCCAGCAGCTTAGATGACAGGGCCCAAGAGACCCAGTACTTC. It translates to CASSLDDRAQETQYF.

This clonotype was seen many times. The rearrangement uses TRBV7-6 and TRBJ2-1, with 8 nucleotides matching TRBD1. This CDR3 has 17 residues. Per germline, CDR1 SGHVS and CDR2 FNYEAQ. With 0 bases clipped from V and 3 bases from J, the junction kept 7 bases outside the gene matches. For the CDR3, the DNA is TGTGCCAGCAGCTTAGCCCCGACAGGGGATCACTACAATGAGCAGTTCTTC. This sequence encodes CASSLAPTGDHYNEQFF.